This T cell receptor beta chain came from a study of blood T cell repertoires in COVID-19. Study background: Collection of acute and convalescent COVID-19 samples took place in the United States, Italy and Spain. The cDNA or gDNA used as material had been derived from T cells, B-cell-depleted T cells, or PBMCs.

Per the study methods: The assay estimated nucleated cells by amplifying reference gene primers. Using immunoSEQ multiplex PCR, the repertoire was profiled, and TCRdb retains in-frame clones only, with some absent. That table is the source of V, J and clone size, and D and trimming were worked out from the DNA. The table has about 68,000 clones, 84% seen once. With 3 bases removed from V and 4 bases from J, the gap between germline ends came to 9 bases. The CDR3 has 13 residues. This rearrangement joins TRBV12-3 or TRBV12-4 to TRBJ1-1; D is uncertain. Sequencing used peripheral blood. This TCR was sampled from a man between 45 and 60 years old with active COVID-19. The CDR3 bases are TGTGCCAGCAGTTTCTATGGAGGCACTGAAGCTTTCTTT. It codes for CASSFYGGTEAFF.